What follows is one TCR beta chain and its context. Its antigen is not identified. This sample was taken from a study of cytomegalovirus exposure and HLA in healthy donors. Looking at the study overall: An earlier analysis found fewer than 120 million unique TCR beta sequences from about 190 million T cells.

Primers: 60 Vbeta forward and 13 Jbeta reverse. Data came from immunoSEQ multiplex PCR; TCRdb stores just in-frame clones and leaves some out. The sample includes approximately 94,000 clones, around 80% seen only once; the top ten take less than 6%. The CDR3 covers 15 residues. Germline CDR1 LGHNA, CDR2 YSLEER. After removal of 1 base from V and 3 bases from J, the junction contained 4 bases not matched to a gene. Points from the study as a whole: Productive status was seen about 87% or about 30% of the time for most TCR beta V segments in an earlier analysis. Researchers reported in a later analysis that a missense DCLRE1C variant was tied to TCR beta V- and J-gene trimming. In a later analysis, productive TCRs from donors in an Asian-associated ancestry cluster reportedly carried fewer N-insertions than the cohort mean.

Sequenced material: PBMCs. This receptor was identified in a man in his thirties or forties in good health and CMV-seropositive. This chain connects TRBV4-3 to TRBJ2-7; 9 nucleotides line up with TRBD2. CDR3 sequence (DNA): TGCGCCAGCAGCCAAGGGACTAGCGCTAGCTACGAGCAGTACTTC. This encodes CASSQGTSASYEQYF.